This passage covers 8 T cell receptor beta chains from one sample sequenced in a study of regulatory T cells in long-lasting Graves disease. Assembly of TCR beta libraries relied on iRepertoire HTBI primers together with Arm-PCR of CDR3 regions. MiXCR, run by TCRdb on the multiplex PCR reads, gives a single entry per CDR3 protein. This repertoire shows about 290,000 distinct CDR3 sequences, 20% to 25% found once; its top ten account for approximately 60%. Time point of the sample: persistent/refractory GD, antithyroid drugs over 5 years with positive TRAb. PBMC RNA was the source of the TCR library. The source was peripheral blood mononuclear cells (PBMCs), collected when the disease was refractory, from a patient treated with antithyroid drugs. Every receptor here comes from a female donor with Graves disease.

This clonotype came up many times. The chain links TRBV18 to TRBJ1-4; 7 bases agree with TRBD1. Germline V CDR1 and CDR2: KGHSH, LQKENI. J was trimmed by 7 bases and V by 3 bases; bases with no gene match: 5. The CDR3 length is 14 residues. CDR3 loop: CASSPTGLGEKLFF. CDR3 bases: TGTGCCAGCTCACCGACAGGGCTAGGTGAAAAACTGTTTTTT.

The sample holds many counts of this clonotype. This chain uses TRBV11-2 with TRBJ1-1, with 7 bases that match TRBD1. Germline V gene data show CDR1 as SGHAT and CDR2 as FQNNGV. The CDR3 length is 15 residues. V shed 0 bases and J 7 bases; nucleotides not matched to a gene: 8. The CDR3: CASSLDWQGGIEAFF. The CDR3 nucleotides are TGTGCCAGCAGCTTAGATTGGCAGGGGGGAATTGAAGCTTTCTTT.

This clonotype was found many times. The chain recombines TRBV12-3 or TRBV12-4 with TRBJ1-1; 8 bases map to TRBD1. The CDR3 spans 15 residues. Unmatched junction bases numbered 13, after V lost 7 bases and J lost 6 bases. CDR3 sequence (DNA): TGTGCCAGCACCTCCGCGACAGGGGCGATTCCTGAAGCTTTCTTT. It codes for CASTSATGAIPEAFF.

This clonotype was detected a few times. Written as DNA, the CDR3 is TGTGCCAGCACCCGAGCGAGGGGATTTGGAGAGACCCAGTACTTC. Translating gives CASTRARGFGETQYF. The gene calls are TRBV7-2 and TRBJ2-5; D might be TRBD1 or TRBD2, each matching 5 bases. Germline V gene data show CDR1 as SGHTA and CDR2 as FQGNSA. The germline V and J ends were trimmed by 7 bases and 4 bases, with 19 bases remaining between them. The CDR3 runs to 15 residues.

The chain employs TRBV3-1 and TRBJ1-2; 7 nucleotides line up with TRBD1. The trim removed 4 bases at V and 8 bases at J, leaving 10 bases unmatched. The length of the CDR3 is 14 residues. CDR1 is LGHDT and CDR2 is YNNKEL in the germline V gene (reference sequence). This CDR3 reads CASSRGDSLGGYTF. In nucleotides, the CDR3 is TGTGCCAGCAGCCGAGGGGACAGCTTGGGCGGCTACACCTTC.

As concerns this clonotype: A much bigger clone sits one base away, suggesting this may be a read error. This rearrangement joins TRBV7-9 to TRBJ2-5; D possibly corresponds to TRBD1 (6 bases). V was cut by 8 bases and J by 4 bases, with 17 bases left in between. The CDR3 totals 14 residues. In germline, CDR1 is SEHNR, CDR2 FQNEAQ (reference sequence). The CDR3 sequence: CASGHRESGETQYF. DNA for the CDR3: TGTGCCAGCGGGCACAGGGAATCGGGAGAGACCCAGTACTTC.

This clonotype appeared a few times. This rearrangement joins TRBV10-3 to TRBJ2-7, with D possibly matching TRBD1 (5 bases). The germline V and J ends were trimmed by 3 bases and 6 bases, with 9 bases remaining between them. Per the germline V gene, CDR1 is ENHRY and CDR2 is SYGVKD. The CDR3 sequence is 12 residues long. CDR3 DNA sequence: TGTGCCATCAGTGACGAAGGGGTCGAGCAGTACTTC. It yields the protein CAISDEGVEQYF.

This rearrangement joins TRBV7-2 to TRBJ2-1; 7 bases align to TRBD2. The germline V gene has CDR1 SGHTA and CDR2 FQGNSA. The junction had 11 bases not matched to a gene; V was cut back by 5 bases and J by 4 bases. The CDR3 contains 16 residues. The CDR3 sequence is CASSIEPGLNYNEQFF. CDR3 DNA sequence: TGTGCCAGCAGCATTGAGCCGGGACTAAATTACAATGAGCAGTTCTTC.